These 23 T cell receptor beta chains originate from one sample sequenced in a study of OX40 agonist ivuxolimab in advanced cancers. Clones were read by immunoSEQ multiplex PCR, and TCRdb kept only the in-frame ones, dropping some. The table has around 77,000 clones, less than 90% seen once; the top ten hold roughly 0.7%. The input for sequencing was CD4+ or CD8+ T cells sorted from blood, taken in a trial of the OX40 agonist ivuxolimab. These receptors originate from an adult with an advanced solid tumor such as melanoma, head and neck, liver or kidney cancer.

The chain recombines TRBV5-1 with TRBJ2-5, with a tentative D call TRBD2 (6 bases). Germline V gene sequence: CDR1 SGHRS, CDR2 YFSETQ. V shed 4 bases and J shed 4 bases, with 14 bases lying between them. The CDR3 covers 14 residues. CDR3 bases: TGCGCCAGCAGCACAACTAGCTCAGGAGAGACCCAGTACTTC. Encoded protein: CASSTTSSGETQYF.

The CDR3 protein is CASSLERQLPSTDTQYF. CDR3 DNA: TGCGCCAGCAGCTTGGAGAGGCAGTTACCGAGCACAGATACGCAGTATTTT. The rearrangement links TRBV5-1 to TRBJ2-3; D is unclear. Trimming cost V 0 bases and J 0 bases, with 14 bases left between them. This CDR3 region has 17 residues. Germline CDR1 and CDR2: SGHRS and YFSETQ.

The rearrangement links TRBV6-1 to TRBJ2-7; 11 bases are a match to TRBD1. Per the germline V gene, CDR1 is MNHNS and CDR2 is SASEGT. The CDR3 sequence is 15 residues long. The junction had 7 bases not matched to a gene; V was cut back by 8 bases and J by 1 base. CDR3 sequence reads: CASRGQGAGSYEQYF. The CDR3, as DNA: TGTGCCAGCCGAGGACAGGGGGCGGGATCCTACGAGCAGTACTTC.

V and J are TRBV2 and TRBJ1-5, with 7 bases lining up with TRBD1. The J segment lost 7 bases and the V segment lost 4 bases, leaving 10 bases of the junction unmatched. This CDR3 has 15 amino acids. Germline V lookup: CDR1 SNHLY, CDR2 FYNNEI. DNA for the CDR3: TGTGCCAGCAGTGTCACCACAGGGGTCGGACAGCCCCAGCATTTT. It yields the protein CASSVTTGVGQPQHF.

This chain joins TRBV9 and TRBJ2-2; D is unresolved. The CDR3 extends over 12 amino acids. Looked up from germline, CDR1 is SGDLS and CDR2 is YYNGEE. The V end lost 7 bases, the J end lost 5 bases, and 9 bases lay between the germline ends. The CDR3 nucleotides read TGTGCCAGCGGCACGGTAACCGGGGAGCTGTTTTTT. This codes for CASGTVTGELFF.

V is TRBV10-2 and J is TRBJ1-5; D gene unclear. Trimming stripped 6 bases from V and 3 bases from J, with 9 bases between. The CDR3 runs 13 residues. Germline values: CDR1 WSHSY, CDR2 SAAADI. DNA of the CDR3: TGCGCCAGCAGGGCAGGCTACAATCAGCCCCAGCATTTT. Protein: CASRAGYNQPQHF.

V is TRBV7-2 and J is TRBJ2-1; 11 bases match TRBD2. The CDR3 has 15 residues. The trim removed 5 bases at V and 9 bases at J, leaving 9 bases unmatched. Per germline, CDR1 SGHTA and CDR2 FQGNSA. The CDR3 DNA is TGTGCCAGCAGCCGGGGACTAGCGGACTCAGGTGAGCAGTTCTTC. Protein: CASSRGLADSGEQFF.

The CDR3 region has the DNA TGTGCCAGCAGCCCCTACAGGGAGCAGAACTATGGCTACACCTTC. Translated, it gives CASSPYREQNYGYTF. The chain is built from TRBV6-5 and TRBJ1-2; a weak D match, TRBD1 (6 bases). Germline CDR1 is MNHEY and CDR2 is SVGAGI. This CDR3 comprises 15 residues. V lost 6 bases, J lost 2 bases, and 16 bases lay in between.

V usage is TRBV29-1 and J usage is TRBJ2-1; D gene uncertain. The V gene's germline CDR1 is SQVTM and CDR2 ANQGSEA. This CDR3 has 16 amino acids. V was shortened by 3 bases and J by 0 bases, with 15 bases between the two germline ends. CDR3 sequence: CSVEVNNWSSYNEQFF. CDR3 coding DNA: TGCAGCGTTGAGGTAAACAACTGGAGCTCCTACAATGAGCAGTTCTTC.

With respect to this clone: In the same sample, other DNA sequences code for this CDR3. The chain couples TRBV29-1 to TRBJ2-5, with TRBD2 matching 11 bases. Germline loops: CDR1 SQVTM, CDR2 ANQGSEA. V trimming: 4 bases; J trimming: 2 bases; junction bases outside the gene matches: 3. This CDR3 contains 14 residues. DNA for the CDR3: TGCAGCGTTGGTTTAGCGGGGGGGCAAGAGACCCAGTACTTC. Its protein product is CSVGLAGGQETQYF. Using reference TRBV29-1 and TRBJ2-5 for the parts outside the CDR3, the full variable domain is SAVISQKPSRDICQRGTSLTIQCQVDSQVTMMFWYRQQPGQSLTLIATANQGSEATYESGFVIDKFPISRPNLTFSTLTVSNMSPEDSSIYLCSVGLAGGQETQYFGPGTRLLVL.

This chain joins TRBV7-2 and TRBJ2-7; D tentatively reads TRBD1 or TRBD2 (5 bases each). Between the trimmed V and J ends, which lost 6 bases and 4 bases, there was a span of 19 bases. CDR1 SGHTA and CDR2 FQGNSA come from the germline V gene. The CDR3 consists of 15 residues. Written as DNA, the CDR3 is TGTGCCAGCAGTTCCCCTAGGGGACGGAAATACGAGCAGTACTTC. It encodes CASSSPRGRKYEQYF.

The genes are TRBV7-2 and TRBJ2-1; D perhaps matches TRBD2 (7 bases). Deletions cut 5 bases from V and 6 bases from J, with 11 bases between. This CDR3 spans 13 amino acids. Per germline, CDR1 SGHTA and CDR2 FQGNSA. The CDR3 protein is CASSRGAVNEQFF. CDR3 sequence (DNA): TGTGCCAGCAGCCGGGGGGCCGTCAATGAGCAGTTCTTC.

The V and J genes are TRBV18 and TRBJ1-3; D is ambiguous. The V gene's germline CDR1 is KGHSH and CDR2 LQKENI. V lost 1 base, J lost 3 bases, and 13 bases lay in between. CDR3 length equals 16 residues. DNA of the CDR3: TGTGCCAGCTCACCACGGGCAACCGGTGATGGAAACACCATATATTTT. This sequence encodes CASSPRATGDGNTIYF.

The chain recombines TRBV9 with TRBJ2-5; TRBD1 or TRBD2 may be the D gene (5 bases each). The ends were cut back, 3 bases at V and 2 bases at J, with 17 bases in the middle. The germline V gene has CDR1 SGDLS and CDR2 YYNGEE. The CDR3 spans 16 residues. The CDR3 region has the DNA TGTGCCAGCAGCGAGGGAGAAGGGGTAGGGCAAGAGACCCAGTACTTC. Its protein product is CASSEGEGVGQETQYF.

The gene calls are TRBV6-1 and TRBJ1-1; D is uncertain. The germline V gene has CDR1 MNHNS and CDR2 SASEGT. The CDR3 covers 14 residues. The V gene lost 2 bases and the J gene lost 1 base, with 8 bases spanning the gap. CDR3 bases: TGTGCCAGCAGTGAACTAGTCCCGAACACTGAAGCTTTCTTT. Translating it yields CASSELVPNTEAFF.

As DNA, the CDR3 is TGCGCCAGCAGCCAAAACAGGGGATCTAATGAAAAACTGTTTTTT. This gives the protein CASSQNRGSNEKLFF. V and J are TRBV4-3 and TRBJ1-4; 7 positions agree with TRBD1. The CDR3 runs 15 residues. The germline V gene has CDR1 LGHNA and CDR2 YSLEER. V lost 2 bases, J lost 3 bases, and 3 bases stayed unmatched.

CDR3 DNA sequence: TGTGCCAGTTTGAATTGGGATGAAGCTTTCTTT. Its protein product is CASLNWDEAFF. The chain combines TRBV6-1 with TRBJ1-1, with D uncertain. This CDR3 comprises 11 residues. The germline V gene encodes CDR1 MNHNS and CDR2 SASEGT. V shed 9 bases and J shed 7 bases, with 12 bases lying between them.

The chain uses TRBV6-5 and TRBJ2-5; the match to TRBD2 covers 8 bases. In germline, CDR1 is MNHEY, CDR2 SVGAGI. V dropped 4 bases and J dropped 2; count of bases not matched to a gene: 6. This CDR3 is 15 amino acids long. The CDR3 DNA sequence: TGTGCCAGCAGTTTAGCGGGGCGCCCGCAAGAGACCCAGTACTTC. Its protein is CASSLAGRPQETQYF.

The rearrangement uses TRBV2 and TRBJ2-3, with 8 nucleotides matching TRBD1. The V and J ends lost 0 bases and 2 bases, in that order; junction bases with no gene match: 7. Germline V gene data show CDR1 as SNHLY and CDR2 as FYNNEI. The CDR3 loop spans 17 amino acids. This CDR3 reads CASSEARRGPLTDTQYF. CDR3 nucleotides: TGTGCCAGCAGTGAAGCGCGCAGGGGGCCTCTCACAGATACGCAGTATTTT.

For this clone: This CDR3 is also generated by other DNA sequences in the sample. The chain has TRBV19 and TRBJ2-7, with 9 nucleotides matching TRBD1. Trimming removed 5 bases from V and 3 bases from J; junction bases left unmatched: 14. Looked up from germline, CDR1 is LNHDA and CDR2 is SQIVND (reference sequence). The CDR3 has 17 amino acids. For the CDR3, the DNA is TGTGCCAGTAGTTCTCCCTCCGGGACAGGGAGCCGCTACGAGCAGTACTTC. Its translation: CASSSPSGTGSRYEQYF.

The chain employs TRBV27 and TRBJ1-5; tentatively, D is TRBD1 (6 bases). CDR3 length equals 13 residues. Germline V lookup: CDR1 MNHEY, CDR2 SMNVEV (reference sequence). V was trimmed by 5 bases and J by 6 bases, leaving 11 bases between them. The CDR3 DNA reads as TGTGCCAGCAGTATACAGGGCTCTCAGCCCCAGCATTTT. As protein: CASSIQGSQPQHF.

This clone was seen once. The chain employs TRBV7-3 and TRBJ1-1; 7 positions match TRBD1. The ends lost 6 bases at V and 0 bases at J; junction bases unmatched: 13. This CDR3 region has 17 residues. Germline V gene lookup returns CDR1 SGHTA and CDR2 FQGTGA. The CDR3 is CASSPTGTVNLNTEAFF. CDR3 in DNA: TGTGCCAGCAGTCCGACAGGGACAGTCAATTTGAACACTGAAGCTTTCTTT.

The chain is built from TRBV5-1 and TRBJ1-5, with a weak D call TRBD1 (5 bases). This CDR3 comprises 16 residues. V gave up 1 base and J gave up 1 base, with 12 bases separating them. CDR1 SGHRS and CDR2 YFSETQ come from the germline V gene. CDR3 sequence reads: CASSLLSRGSNQPQHF. CDR3 coding DNA: TGCGCCAGCAGCTTGCTTTCACGGGGGAGCAATCAGCCCCAGCATTTT.